This T cell receptor (beta chain) came from a study of blood T cells in healthy people across ages. Findings of the study overall: With unsorted PBMCs, a conclusive comparison of naive versus antigen-experienced cells was not possible.

CDR3 size: 12 residues. Trimming stripped 4 bases from V and 6 bases from J, with 10 bases between. Germline V gene lookup returns CDR1 SGHRS and CDR2 YFSETQ. In regard to this clonotype: Antigen specificity is unknown.

Primers used in a second PCR of roughly 6 to 12 cycles were a sample-barcoded 5' primer and a J-beta primer mix. In TCRdb, the 5' RACE reads were re-called with MiXCR into one record per CDR3 protein. The table lists fewer than 2,000,000 distinct CDR3 sequences, 35% to 50% of them singletons. The chain joins TRBV5-1 to TRBJ1-1; a possible D gene is TRBD1 (6 bases). Sequenced sample: blood. This sequence was found in a human donor in good health. The CDR3 coding sequence is TGCGCCAGCAGCACCGACAGGCCTGAAGCTTTCTTT. Its translation: CASSTDRPEAFF.